The rows below give T cell receptor beta chains drawn from one sample of a study of yellow fever vaccine responses in identical twins. TCRdb used MiXCR to reprocess the RT-PCR reads, holding one entry per CDR3 protein. The sample lists approximately 2,600 distinct CDR3 sequences, approximately 90% occurring once. This specimen was T cells from blood (PBMCs), unsorted or a sorted subset (not recorded which), taken before or after yellow fever vaccination (not recorded which). These receptors originate from a female donor who received the yellow fever vaccine. The CDR3 runs from the conserved cysteine through the conserved F or W. Each record gives: CDR3 DNA, CDR3 protein, D gene, CDR3 length, clone size, J gene, V gene. A D gene is named only where the DNA matches it firmly. Some rows have no size entry. The others give once, few or many, or a class for an expanded clone.

TGTGCCAGCAGCGTATCCGGGGCTCCAACCTACGAGCAGTACTTC | CASSVSGAPTYEQYF | NA | 15 | NA | TRBJ2-7 | TRBV9
TGTGCCAGCAGCCGGGACCCTGGAAACACCATATATTTT | CASSRDPGNTIYF | NA | 13 | NA | TRBJ1-3 | TRBV7-7
TGTGCCAGCTCACCACCCGGGACAGGGAGCCCTGAGCAGTTCTTC | CASSPPGTGSPEQFF | TRBD1 | 15 | once | TRBJ2-1 | TRBV18
TGTGCCAGCAGCTTAGGGGTTGCGAACACTGAAGCTTTCTTT | CASSLGVANTEAFF | NA | 14 | NA | TRBJ1-1 | TRBV11-2
TGTGCCAGCAGCTTAAGCAGGGGGAAGGATGAGCAGTTCTTC | CASSLSRGKDEQFF | TRBD1 | 14 | NA | TRBJ2-1 | TRBV5-5
TGCAGCGTTGTTTTTCAGGGAGAGTCCAATCAGCCCCAGCATTTT | CSVVFQGESNQPQHF | NA | 15 | NA | TRBJ1-5 | TRBV29-1
TGTGCCAGCAGTGAAAGCGGACTGTTGTCTAACTATGGCTACACCTTC | CASSESGLLSNYGYTF | NA | 16 | NA | TRBJ1-2 | TRBV6-1
TGCAGCGTTCACCAGGGGGGGGATGAGCAGTTCTTC | CSVHQGGDEQFF | NA | 12 | NA | TRBJ2-1 | TRBV29-1
TGTGCCCTAAGTACGGGGGCCAAGGGGACTGAAGCTTTCTTT | CALSTGAKGTEAFF | NA | 14 | NA | TRBJ1-1 | TRBV28
TGTGCCATCAGTGCAACAGGGGCTAACTCCTACAATGAGCAGTTCTTC | CAISATGANSYNEQFF | TRBD1 | 16 | NA | TRBJ2-1 | TRBV10-3
TGTGCCAGCAGCAGTATCCCCAGTGGAGCGAACACTGAAGCTTTCTTT | CASSSIPSGANTEAFF | NA | 16 | NA | TRBJ1-1 | TRBV11-1
TGTGCCAGTTCGGACAGGACGTATAGCAATCAGCCCCAGCATTTT | CASSDRTYSNQPQHF | TRBD1 | 15 | NA | TRBJ1-5 | TRBV2
TGTGCCAGCAGTCCTGGGACAGGGGCTTATGGCTACACCTTC | CASSPGTGAYGYTF | TRBD1 | 14 | NA | TRBJ1-2 | TRBV7-2
TGTGCCAGCAGCCCTCCCTGGAGGACCACAGATACGCAGTATTTT | CASSPPWRTTDTQYF | NA | 15 | NA | TRBJ2-3 | TRBV21-1
TGCAGTGCTAGAGCTATGGGCGTGACGACCTCTGGAAACACCATATATTTT | CSARAMGVTTSGNTIYF | NA | 17 | NA | TRBJ1-3 | TRBV20-1
TGTGCCAGTAACGGAGGACTTAGCAATCAGCCCCAGCATTTT | CASNGGLSNQPQHF | NA | 14 | NA | TRBJ1-5 | TRBV19
TGTGCCAGCAGCCCATCGGGACTAAACAATGAGCAGTTCTTC | CASSPSGLNNEQFF | TRBD2 | 14 | NA | TRBJ2-1 | TRBV7-3
TGCAGCGGTAACTCGGGGGCAGATACGCAGTATTTT | CSGNSGADTQYF | NA | 12 | NA | TRBJ2-3 | TRBV29-1
TGCAGTGCTAGAGACAGGGTCCAAGAGACCCAGTACTTC | CSARDRVQETQYF | NA | 13 | once | TRBJ2-5 | TRBV20-1
TGTGCCAGCAGTGATCTGGCAGGGGGAAGTTATCAGCCCCAGCATTTT | CASSDLAGGSYQPQHF | TRBD1 | 16 | NA | TRBJ1-5 | TRBV2
TGTGCCAGCAGCTTAGCGGACCAGGAGCAGCTCTTC | CASSLADQEQLF | NA | 12 | NA | TRBJ2-1 | TRBV11-1
TGTGCCACCTCCTCAGGACAGACGACGGTCGCAGATACGCAGTATTTT | CATSSGQTTVADTQYF | NA | 16 | NA | TRBJ2-3 | TRBV2
TGTGCCAGCAGCCCGGGACCAGGCCGAAATGAGCAGTTCTTC | CASSPGPGRNEQFF | NA | 14 | NA | TRBJ2-1 | TRBV11-3
TGTGCCAGCAGACCTGACGCCGGGAGTCAGCCCCAGCATTTT | CASRPDAGSQPQHF | NA | 14 | NA | TRBJ1-5 | TRBV13
TGTGCCAGCAGCTCCCAAGGTTTCTACGAGCAGTACTTC | CASSSQGFYEQYF | NA | 13 | NA | TRBJ2-7 | TRBV11-3
TGTGCCAGCTCACCACGGGCTACTCAAGAGACCCAGTACTTC | CASSPRATQETQYF | NA | 14 | few | TRBJ2-5 | TRBV18
TGTGCCAGCACCGAAGCGGGATTAAGGAATACGCAGTATTTT | CASTEAGLRNTQYF | TRBD2 | 14 | NA | TRBJ2-3 | TRBV27
TGTGCCGTCGAGGGACAGAACACTGAAGCTTTCTTT | CAVEGQNTEAFF | NA | 12 | NA | TRBJ1-1 | TRBV10-3
TGTGCCAGTAGGGGGATCCAAGAGACCCAGTACTTC | CASRGIQETQYF | NA | 12 | once | TRBJ2-5 | TRBV19
TGCAGCGTTGATGGTCGGGGAGAGACCCAGTACTTC | CSVDGRGETQYF | NA | 12 | NA | TRBJ2-5 | TRBV29-1
TGTGCCAGCAGCTACCGCAGGTGGGGCGACACTGAAGCTTTCTTT | CASSYRRWGDTEAFF | NA | 15 | few | TRBJ1-1 | TRBV11-2
TGTGCCAGCAGCTTGAACGGAGGGTACCAAGAGACCCAGTACTTC | CASSLNGGYQETQYF | NA | 15 | NA | TRBJ2-5 | TRBV11-3
TGTGCCAGCAGCCCAGGTCCGTCCACTGAAGCTTTCTTT | CASSPGPSTEAFF | NA | 13 | NA | TRBJ1-1 | TRBV7-9
TGCAGCGTAGCCGGGACAGGGCAAAATGGCTACACCTTC | CSVAGTGQNGYTF | TRBD1 | 13 | NA | TRBJ1-2 | TRBV29-1
TGCGCCAGCAGCCAACCGCGCGCGGCGCTTGACAGTGTCATGAACACTGAAGCTTTCTTT | CASSQPRAALDSVMNTEAFF | NA | 20 | NA | TRBJ1-1 | TRBV4-1
TGCGCCAGCAGCCGGACCCCTTATAGCGACACTGAAGCTTTCTTT | CASSRTPYSDTEAFF | NA | 15 | NA | TRBJ1-1 | TRBV5-1
TGTGCCAGCAGCCCCAGGGGGGCCAACGTCCTGACTTTC | CASSPRGANVLTF | NA | 13 | once | TRBJ2-6 | TRBV5-4
TGTGCCAGCAGTTACTCTGGGGGTAGCGGGGGAATATACTCCTACAATGAGCAGTTCTTC | CASSYSGGSGGIYSYNEQFF | TRBD2 | 20 | NA | TRBJ2-1 | TRBV6-2/TRBV6-3
TGTGCCAGCAGTTCCGGGACAGGGCTGGGGGACACCATATATTTT | CASSSGTGLGDTIYF | TRBD1 | 15 | NA | TRBJ1-3 | TRBV6-5
TGTGCCAGCAGTGAGAACGGGTTTTCCTACAATGAGCAGTTCTTC | CASSENGFSYNEQFF | NA | 15 | NA | TRBJ2-1 | TRBV2
TGTGCCAGCAGCTTAGCCCGGGGGGTACCTGGGGAGACCCAGTACTTC | CASSLARGVPGETQYF | TRBD2 | 16 | NA | TRBJ2-5 | TRBV11-3
TGCGCCAGCAGCTTGGTACTAGCGGGTGACTACGAGCAGTACTTC | CASSLVLAGDYEQYF | TRBD2 | 15 | NA | TRBJ2-7 | TRBV5-1
TGTGCCAGCTCACCGCAGGGCGGGGTCACTGAAGCTTTCTTT | CASSPQGGVTEAFF | NA | 14 | NA | TRBJ1-1 | TRBV18
TGCAGCGTTGGGACAGGGCAAAACATTCAGTACTTC | CSVGTGQNIQYF | TRBD1 | 12 | NA | TRBJ2-4 | TRBV29-1
TGTGCCAGCAGCTTACCCTCTATGTCCCAAGAGACCCAGTACTTC | CASSLPSMSQETQYF | NA | 15 | NA | TRBJ2-5 | TRBV7-2
TGTGCCAGCAGCTTACAGTGGACAGGGGCAAATCAGCCCCAGCATTTT | CASSLQWTGANQPQHF | TRBD1 | 16 | once | TRBJ1-5 | TRBV11-2
TGTGCCAGCAGCTTAGGACAGACGGGCTCTGGAAACACCATATATTTT | CASSLGQTGSGNTIYF | NA | 16 | NA | TRBJ1-3 | TRBV7-6
TGCGCCAGCAGCCCTGGGACAGGGGGCTTTAACTATGGCTACACCTTC | CASSPGTGGFNYGYTF | TRBD1 | 16 | NA | TRBJ1-2 | TRBV4-1
TGTGCCAGCTCACCGGTGGGCGTTGGCGGCTACACCTTC | CASSPVGVGGYTF | NA | 13 | NA | TRBJ1-2 | TRBV18
TGCGCCAGCAGACAGACAGGGGTGAACACCGGGGAGCTGTTTTTT | CASRQTGVNTGELFF | TRBD1 | 15 | NA | TRBJ2-2 | TRBV5-1
TGTGCCAGCAGCCCGTCTAGCGGGAGTAACGAGCAGTACTTC | CASSPSSGSNEQYF | TRBD2 | 14 | once | TRBJ2-7 | TRBV14
TGCGCCAGCAGCCAATATGGGACAGGGACAGGCCAAGAGACCCAGTACTTC | CASSQYGTGTGQETQYF | TRBD1 | 17 | NA | TRBJ2-5 | TRBV4-1
TGTGCCAGCAGTCCATCTAGCGGGGGGGGATGGGGGAATGAGCAGTTCTTC | CASSPSSGGGWGNEQFF | TRBD2 | 17 | NA | TRBJ2-1 | TRBV28
TGTGCCAGCAGCTTAGTGTCGAATTCACCCCTCCACTTT | CASSLVSNSPLHF | NA | 13 | NA | TRBJ1-6 | TRBV7-2